This T cell receptor (beta chain) was sequenced during a study of identical twins. Template switching created a universal primer site, and the cDNA included unique molecular identifiers. MiXCR, run by TCRdb on the 5' RACE reads, gives a single entry per CDR3 protein. The sample records 690,000 or so distinct CDR3 sequences, approximately 9% being singletons. Of note for this clonotype: The antigen is unknown.

Study-level points and caveats: Insertion counts were lower in abundant cord blood beta clonotypes, a trend that memory repertoires did not show. Twins' surplus sharing was weaker for beta out-of-frame sequences.

These data also featured in a second study, about yellow fever vaccine responses in identical twins.

The sequence was collected from a woman between 18 and 30 years old in good health. The sequenced material came from PBMCs.

The CDR3 here is CSVVLANFDYEQYF. The CDR3 DNA sequence: TGCAGCGTTGTACTAGCGAACTTCGACTACGAGCAGTACTTC. This chain connects TRBV29-1 to TRBJ2-7; 7 nucleotides align to TRBD2. Germline lookup yields CDR1 SQVTM and CDR2 ANQGSEA. The CDR3 runs to 14 residues. Trimming removed 4 bases from V and 3 bases from J; junction bases left unmatched: 9.